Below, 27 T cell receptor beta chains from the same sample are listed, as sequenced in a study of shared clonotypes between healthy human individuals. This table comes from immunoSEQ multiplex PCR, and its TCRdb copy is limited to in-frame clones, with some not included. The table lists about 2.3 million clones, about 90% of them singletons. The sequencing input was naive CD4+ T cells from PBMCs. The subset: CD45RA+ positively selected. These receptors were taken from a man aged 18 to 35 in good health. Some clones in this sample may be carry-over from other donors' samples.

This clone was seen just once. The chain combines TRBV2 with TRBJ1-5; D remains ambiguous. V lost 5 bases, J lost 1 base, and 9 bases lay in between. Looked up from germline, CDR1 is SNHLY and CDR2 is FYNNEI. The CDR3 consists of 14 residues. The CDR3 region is CASSSNWSNQPQHF. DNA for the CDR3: TGTGCCAGCAGTTCCAACTGGAGCAATCAGCCCCAGCATTTT.

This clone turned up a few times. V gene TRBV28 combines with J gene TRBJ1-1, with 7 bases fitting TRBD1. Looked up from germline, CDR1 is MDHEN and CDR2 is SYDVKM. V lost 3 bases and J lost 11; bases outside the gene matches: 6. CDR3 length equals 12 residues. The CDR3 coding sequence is TGTGCCAGCAGTTTTTCCGACAGGGTCGCTTTCTTT. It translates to CASSFSDRVAFF. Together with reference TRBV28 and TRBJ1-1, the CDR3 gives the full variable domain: DVKVTQSSRYLVKRTGEKVFLECVQDMDHENMFWYRQDPGLGLRLIYFSYDVKMKEKGDIPEGYSVSREKKERFSLILESASTNQTSMYLCASSFSDRVAFFGQGTRLTVV.

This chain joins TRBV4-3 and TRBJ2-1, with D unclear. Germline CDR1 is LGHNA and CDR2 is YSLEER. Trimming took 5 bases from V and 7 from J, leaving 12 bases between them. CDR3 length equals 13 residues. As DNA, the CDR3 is TGCGCCAGCAGCGTGCGCGTTTGGAATGAGCAGTTCTTC. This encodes CASSVRVWNEQFF.

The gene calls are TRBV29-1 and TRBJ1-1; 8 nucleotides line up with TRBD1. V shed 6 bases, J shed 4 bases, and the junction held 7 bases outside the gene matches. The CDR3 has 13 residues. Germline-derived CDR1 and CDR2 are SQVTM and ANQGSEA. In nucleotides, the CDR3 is TGCAGCGTCCTGACAGGGGTAGGCACTGAAGCTTTCTTT. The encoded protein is CSVLTGVGTEAFF. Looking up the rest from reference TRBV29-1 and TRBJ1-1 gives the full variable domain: SAVISQKPSRDICQRGTSLTIQCQVDSQVTMMFWYRQQPGQSLTLIATANQGSEATYESGFVIDKFPISRPNLTFSTLTVSNMSPEDSSIYLCSVLTGVGTEAFFGQGTRLTVV.

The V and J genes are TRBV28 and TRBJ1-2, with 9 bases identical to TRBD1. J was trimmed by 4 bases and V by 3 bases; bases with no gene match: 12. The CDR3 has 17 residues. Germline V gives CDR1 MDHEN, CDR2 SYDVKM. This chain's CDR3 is CASSFLGPDRGTYGYTF. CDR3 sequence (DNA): TGTGCCAGCAGTTTCCTGGGCCCGGACAGGGGAACCTATGGCTACACCTTC.

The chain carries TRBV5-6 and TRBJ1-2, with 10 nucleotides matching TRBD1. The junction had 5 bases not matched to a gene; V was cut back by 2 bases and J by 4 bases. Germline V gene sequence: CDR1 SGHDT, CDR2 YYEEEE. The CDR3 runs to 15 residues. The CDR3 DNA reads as TGTGCCAGCAGCTTCGGACAGGGGGTGGTCTATGGCTACACCTTC. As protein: CASSFGQGVVYGYTF.

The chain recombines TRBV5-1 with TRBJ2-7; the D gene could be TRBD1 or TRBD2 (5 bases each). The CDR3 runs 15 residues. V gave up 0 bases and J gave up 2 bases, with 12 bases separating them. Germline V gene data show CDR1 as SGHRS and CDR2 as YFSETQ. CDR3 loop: CASSLALGTTYEQYF. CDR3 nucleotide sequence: TGCGCCAGCAGCTTGGCCCTGGGGACGACCTACGAGCAGTACTTC.

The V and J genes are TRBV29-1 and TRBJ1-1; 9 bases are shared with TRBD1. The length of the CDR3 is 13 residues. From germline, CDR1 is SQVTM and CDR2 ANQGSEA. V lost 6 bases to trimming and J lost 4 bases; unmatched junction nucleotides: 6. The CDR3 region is CSVGQGRGTEAFF. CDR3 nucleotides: TGCAGCGTCGGACAGGGGAGGGGCACTGAAGCTTTCTTT.

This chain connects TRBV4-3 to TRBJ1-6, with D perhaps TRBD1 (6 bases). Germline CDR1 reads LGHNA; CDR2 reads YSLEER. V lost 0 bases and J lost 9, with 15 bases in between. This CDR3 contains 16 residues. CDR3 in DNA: TGCGCCAGCAGCCAAGATCCAGGGGAAGGGCGTTCACCCCTCCACTTT. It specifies CASSQDPGEGRSPLHF.

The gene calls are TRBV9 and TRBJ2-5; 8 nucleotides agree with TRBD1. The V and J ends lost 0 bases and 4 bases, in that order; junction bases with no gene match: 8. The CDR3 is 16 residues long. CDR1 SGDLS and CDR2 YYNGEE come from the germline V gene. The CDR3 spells CASSVEFQGARETQYF. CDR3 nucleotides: TGTGCCAGCAGCGTAGAATTTCAGGGGGCAAGAGAGACCCAGTACTTC.

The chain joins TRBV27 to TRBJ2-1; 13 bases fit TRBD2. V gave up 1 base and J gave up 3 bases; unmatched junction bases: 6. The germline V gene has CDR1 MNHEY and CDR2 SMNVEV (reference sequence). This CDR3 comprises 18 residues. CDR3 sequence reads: CASSLFGTSGNFYNEQFF. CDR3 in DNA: TGTGCCAGCAGTTTATTCGGGACTAGCGGGAATTTCTACAATGAGCAGTTCTTC.

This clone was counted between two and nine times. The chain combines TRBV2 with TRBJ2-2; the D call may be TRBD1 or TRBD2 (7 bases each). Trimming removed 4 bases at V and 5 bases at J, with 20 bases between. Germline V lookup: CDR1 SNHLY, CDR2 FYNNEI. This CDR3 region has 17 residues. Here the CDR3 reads CASSGAGGVALTGELFF. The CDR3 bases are TGTGCCAGCAGTGGGGCAGGGGGGGTCGCCTTGACCGGGGAGCTGTTTTTT. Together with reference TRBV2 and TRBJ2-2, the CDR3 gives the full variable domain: EPEVTQTPSHQVTQMGQEVILRCVPISNHLYFYWYRQILGQKVEFLVSFYNNEISEKSEIFDDQFSVERPDGSNFTLKIRSTKLEDSAMYFCASSGAGGVALTGELFFGEGSRLTVL.

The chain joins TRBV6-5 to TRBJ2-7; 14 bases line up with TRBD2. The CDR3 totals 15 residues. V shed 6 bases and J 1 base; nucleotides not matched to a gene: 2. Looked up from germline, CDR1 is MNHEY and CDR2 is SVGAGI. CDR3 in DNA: TGTGCCAGCAGACGACTAGCGGGAGGGTCCTACGAGCAGTACTTC. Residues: CASRRLAGGSYEQYF.

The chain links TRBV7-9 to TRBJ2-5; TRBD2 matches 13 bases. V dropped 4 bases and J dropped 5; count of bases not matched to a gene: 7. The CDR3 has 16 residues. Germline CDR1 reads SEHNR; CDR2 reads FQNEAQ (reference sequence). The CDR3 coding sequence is TGTGCCAGCAGCTCCCGGGGGACTAGCGGGATTGAGACCCAGTACTTC. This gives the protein CASSSRGTSGIETQYF.

The chain's CDR3 is CASSWTGGHETQYF. The CDR3 DNA sequence: TGTGCCAGCAGCTGGACAGGGGGCCATGAGACCCAGTACTTC. The chain uses TRBV28 and TRBJ2-5; 11 bases line up with TRBD1. The CDR3 covers 14 residues. Unmatched junction bases numbered 5, after V lost 6 bases and J lost 5 bases. CDR1 and CDR2 from the germline V gene are MDHEN and SYDVKM.

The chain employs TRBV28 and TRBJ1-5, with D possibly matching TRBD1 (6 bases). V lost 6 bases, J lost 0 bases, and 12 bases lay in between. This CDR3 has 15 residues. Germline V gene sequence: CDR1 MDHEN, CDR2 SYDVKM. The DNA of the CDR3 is TGTGCCAGCAGACCGACAGGTTATAGCAATCAGCCCCAGCATTTT. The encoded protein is CASRPTGYSNQPQHF.

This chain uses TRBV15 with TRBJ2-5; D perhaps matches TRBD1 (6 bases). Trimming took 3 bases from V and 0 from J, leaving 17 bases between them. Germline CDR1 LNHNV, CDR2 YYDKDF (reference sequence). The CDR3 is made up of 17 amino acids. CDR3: CATSSTQPGHHQETQYF. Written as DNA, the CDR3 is TGTGCCACCAGCAGCACTCAACCGGGACACCACCAAGAGACCCAGTACTTC.

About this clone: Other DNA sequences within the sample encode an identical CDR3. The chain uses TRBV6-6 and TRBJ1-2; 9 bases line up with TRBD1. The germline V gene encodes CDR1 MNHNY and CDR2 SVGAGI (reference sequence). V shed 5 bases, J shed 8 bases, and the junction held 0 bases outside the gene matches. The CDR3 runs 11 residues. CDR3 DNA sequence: TGTGCCAGCAGTACAGGGGGCGGCTACACCTTC. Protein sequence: CASSTGGGYTF.

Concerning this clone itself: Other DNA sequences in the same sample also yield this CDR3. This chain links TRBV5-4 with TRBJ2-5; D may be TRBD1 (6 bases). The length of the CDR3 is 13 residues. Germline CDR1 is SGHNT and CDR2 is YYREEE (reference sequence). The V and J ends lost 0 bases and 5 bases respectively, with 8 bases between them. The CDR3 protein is CASSLVGGETQYF. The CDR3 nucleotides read TGTGCCAGCAGCTTGGTTGGGGGCGAGACCCAGTACTTC.

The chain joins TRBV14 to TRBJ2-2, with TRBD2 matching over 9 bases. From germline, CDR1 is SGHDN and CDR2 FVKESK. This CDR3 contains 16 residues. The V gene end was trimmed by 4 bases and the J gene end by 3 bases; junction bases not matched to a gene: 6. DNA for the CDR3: TGTGCCAGCAGCCCCATAGCGGGGGATCACACCGGGGAGCTGTTTTTT. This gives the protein CASSPIAGDHTGELFF. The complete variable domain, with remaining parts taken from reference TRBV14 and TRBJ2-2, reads EAGVTQFPSHSVIEKGQTVTLRCDPISGHDNLYWYRRVMGKEIKFLLHFVKESKQDESGMPNNRFLAERTGGTYSTLKVQPAELEDSGVYFCASSPIAGDHTGELFFGEGSRLTVL.

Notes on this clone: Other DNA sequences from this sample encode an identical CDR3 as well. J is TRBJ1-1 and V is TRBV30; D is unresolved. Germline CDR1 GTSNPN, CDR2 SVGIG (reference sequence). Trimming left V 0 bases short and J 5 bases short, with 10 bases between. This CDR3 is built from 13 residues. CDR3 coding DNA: TGTGCCTGGAGTGTAAGTCGAGGGACTGAAGCTTTCTTT. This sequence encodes CAWSVSRGTEAFF.

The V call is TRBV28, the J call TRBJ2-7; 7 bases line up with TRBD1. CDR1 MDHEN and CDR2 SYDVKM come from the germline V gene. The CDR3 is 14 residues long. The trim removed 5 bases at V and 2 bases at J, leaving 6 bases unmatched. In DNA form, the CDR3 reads TGTGCCAGCAGTGTCCGGGACAGCACCTACGAGCAGTACTTC. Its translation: CASSVRDSTYEQYF. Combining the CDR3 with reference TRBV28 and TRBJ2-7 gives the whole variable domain DVKVTQSSRYLVKRTGEKVFLECVQDMDHENMFWYRQDPGLGLRLIYFSYDVKMKEKGDIPEGYSVSREKKERFSLILESASTNQTSMYLCASSVRDSTYEQYFGPGTRLTVT.

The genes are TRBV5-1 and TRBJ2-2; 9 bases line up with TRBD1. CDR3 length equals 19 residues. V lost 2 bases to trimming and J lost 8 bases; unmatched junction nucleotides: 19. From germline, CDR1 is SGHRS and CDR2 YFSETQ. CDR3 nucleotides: TGCGCCAGCAGCTTTCCTTTCCCCGGGACAGGGAAAGACCGAGGGGAGCTGTTTTTT. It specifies CASSFPFPGTGKDRGELFF.

CDR3 in DNA: TGTGCCAGCAGCCCGTATTCGGGCGGGGGGAATGAGCAGTTCTTC. Translating it yields CASSPYSGGGNEQFF. The rearrangement uses TRBV7-3 and TRBJ2-1; 8 bases line up with TRBD2. The trim removed 5 bases at V and 7 bases at J, leaving 10 bases unmatched. The V gene's germline CDR1 is SGHTA and CDR2 FQGTGA. The length of the CDR3 is 15 residues.

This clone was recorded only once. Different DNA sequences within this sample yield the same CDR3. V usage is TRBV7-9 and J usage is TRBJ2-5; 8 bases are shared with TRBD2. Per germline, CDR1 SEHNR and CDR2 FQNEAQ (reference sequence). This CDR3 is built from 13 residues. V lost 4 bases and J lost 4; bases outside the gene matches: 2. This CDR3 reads CASSSAGGETQYF. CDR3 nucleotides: TGTGCCAGCAGCTCCGCGGGAGGAGAGACCCAGTACTTC.

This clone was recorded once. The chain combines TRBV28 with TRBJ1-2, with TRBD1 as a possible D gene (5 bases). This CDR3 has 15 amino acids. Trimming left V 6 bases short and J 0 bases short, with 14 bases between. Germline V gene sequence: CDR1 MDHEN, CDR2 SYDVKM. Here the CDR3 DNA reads TGTGCCAGCAGGGCGGGGCAGCAGCCTAACTATGGCTACACCTTC. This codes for CASRAGQQPNYGYTF.

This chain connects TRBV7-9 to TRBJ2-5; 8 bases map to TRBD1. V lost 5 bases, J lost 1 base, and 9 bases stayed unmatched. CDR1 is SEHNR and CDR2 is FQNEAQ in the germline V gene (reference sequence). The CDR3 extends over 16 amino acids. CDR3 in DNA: TGTGCCAGCAGCCCACAGACAGGGGTGACCCAAGAGACCCAGTACTTC. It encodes CASSPQTGVTQETQYF.